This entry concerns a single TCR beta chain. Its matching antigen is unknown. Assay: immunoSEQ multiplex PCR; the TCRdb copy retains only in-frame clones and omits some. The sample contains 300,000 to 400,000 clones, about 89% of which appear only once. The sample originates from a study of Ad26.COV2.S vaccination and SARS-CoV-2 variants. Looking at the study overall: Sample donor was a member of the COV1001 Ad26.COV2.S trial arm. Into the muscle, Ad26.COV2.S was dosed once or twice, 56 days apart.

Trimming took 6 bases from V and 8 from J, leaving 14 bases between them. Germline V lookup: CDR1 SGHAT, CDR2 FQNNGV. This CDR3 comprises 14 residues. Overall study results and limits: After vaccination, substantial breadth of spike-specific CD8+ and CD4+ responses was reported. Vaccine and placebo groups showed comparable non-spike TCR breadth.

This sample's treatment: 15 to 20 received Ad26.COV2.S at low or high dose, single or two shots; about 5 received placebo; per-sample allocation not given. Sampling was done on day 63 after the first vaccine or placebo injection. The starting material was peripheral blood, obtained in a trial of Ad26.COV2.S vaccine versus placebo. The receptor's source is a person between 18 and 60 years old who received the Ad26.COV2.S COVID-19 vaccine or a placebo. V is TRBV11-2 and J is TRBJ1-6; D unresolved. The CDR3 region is CASSPRGVDSPLHF. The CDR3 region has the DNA TGTGCCAGCAGTCCCCGTGGGGTCGATTCACCCCTCCACTTT.